This T cell receptor (beta chain) comes out of a study of blood T cell repertoires in COVID-19 (dated by TCRdb to 2018 to 2020). For the wider study: Samples covering the acute and convalescent phases of COVID-19 were provided by collaborators in the United States, Italy and Spain. Where available, HLA class I and class II types were taken from metadata supplied by the sample provider and were not determined by assay-based typing. Subjects who had been exposed to COVID-19, were actively infected with it, or had recovered from it provided the deeply sampled blood TCRbeta repertoires that made up the dataset. Samples were obtained from the ongoing ImmuneRACE study (first 160 participants) and from over a thousand subjects provided by 6 global collaborators. The repertoires were released in a freely available public database intended as a resource for research on the immune response to SARS-CoV-2. The sample metadata nearly always contained a de-identified subject ID, COVID-19 status, age in years and sex. The material from the prospective study consisted of cDNA or gDNA derived from T cells, B-cell-depleted T cells, or PBMCs.

The research as a whole found: Clinical and demographic metadata were provided uncurated, with the amount varying by source and participant.

For this clone: The antigen it binds to is not known. No much larger clonotype is one base removed from it; base qualities were not supplied.

The immunoSEQ Assay, a bias-controlled multiplex PCR, was used to amplify TCRbeta CDR3 regions from genomic DNA. As for the authors' bioinformatics: The number of nucleated cells in each sample was estimated from the amplification of reference gene primers within the assay. To quantify the absolute abundance of each unique TCRbeta CDR3 rearrangement, sequence reads were collapsed and filtered. For each sample, productive Simpson clonality was calculated as the square root of Simpson's diversity index across productive rearrangements. Not all clones reach the TCRdb copy of this immuneACCESS table, which keeps in-frame sequences only. Checked studies attribute under half of the gap to unresolved V genes and leave the rest unexplained. V, J and clone size are taken as reported in that table, and D and trimming were inferred from the DNA itself. This sample lists hundreds of thousands of clones; about 80% were detected once. The top ten constitute 1.9% of the sample.

Whole blood was collected in K2EDTA tubes by collaborating institutions according to the institutions' own protocols. For TCRbeta analysis, collaborator samples were shipped as frozen whole blood, as isolated PBMCs, or as DNA extracted from either sample type. From its cysteine to its phenylalanine, the CDR3 spans 14 amino acids. The retained sequence is limited to the CDR3, 42 bases, with the frame set at the first base. The V and J ends are trimmed by 3 bases and 1 base, leaving 9 bases between them. CDR1 and CDR2 are drawn from the germline V gene: KGHSH, LQKENI. The sequenced sample consisted of peripheral blood. The source of this sequence is a woman aged 80 or older with acute or convalescent COVID-19. The chain joins TRBV18 to TRBJ1-1, with the D gene too uncertain to name. The CDR3 is CASSPSVRNTEAFF. The bases are TGTGCCAGCTCACCTTCGGTGAGGAACACTGAAGCTTTCTTT.